The 20 T cell receptor beta chains reported below all come from one sample, sequenced in a study of beta chain features in type 1 diabetes (dated by TCRdb to the late 2010s). Antigen specificity for these receptors is unknown. Library creation used the immunoSEQ multiplex PCR assay. The entire amount of isolated RNA was reverse transcribed using the High Capacity cDNA Reverse Transcription Kit, so the sequenced TCRB transcripts were expressed ones. TCRdb's version of the immuneACCESS table is confined to in-frame rearrangements and falls short of the full clone set. An unresolved V gene accounts for under half of the shortfall where checked; the remainder is of unknown origin. For this sample there are 140,000 to 150,000 clones; roughly an eighth appear just once. The ten largest clonotypes hold roughly 1.4% of the sample. What the research found in general, with its limitations: In all four CD4+ subsets, TCRB CDR3 length was moderately but significantly shorter in type 1 diabetes patients.

What was sequenced was central memory CD4+ T cells from blood. All receptors come from a man aged 18 to 30 with type 1 diabetes.

This clone was counted a few times. V usage is TRBV28 and J usage is TRBJ1-4; 7 bases agree with TRBD1. Germline V lookup: CDR1 MDHEN, CDR2 SYDVKM. The CDR3 totals 12 residues. Trimming removed 7 bases from V and 8 bases from J; junction bases left unmatched: 4. CDR3 bases: TGTGCCAGCAACCTACAGGGGGAAAAACTGTTTTTT. It yields the protein CASNLQGEKLFF.

This sequence joins TRBV5-6 and TRBJ2-3, with D perhaps matching TRBD1 (6 bases). Germline CDR1 reads SGHDT; CDR2 reads YYEEEE. CDR3 length equals 14 residues. Trimming left V 2 bases short and J 5 bases short, with 12 bases between. The CDR3 protein is CASSFLGAEDTQYF. DNA for the CDR3: TGTGCCAGCAGCTTCTTGGGGGCTGAAGATACGCAGTATTTT.

This clone turned up a few times. The rearrangement joins TRBV28 to TRBJ1-2; D is possibly TRBD1 (5 bases). The CDR3 runs to 13 residues. Germline-derived CDR1 and CDR2 are MDHEN and SYDVKM. The V and J ends lost 7 bases and 3 bases respectively, with 12 bases between them. In DNA form, the CDR3 reads TGTGCCAGCACCACCGGGACGGACTATGGCTACACCTTC. Protein: CASTTGTDYGYTF.

The table lists this clone with a few counts. The chain combines TRBV7-6 with TRBJ2-3; D uncertain. The V and J ends lost 3 bases and 1 base respectively, with 14 bases between them. Germline V CDR1 and CDR2: SGHVS, FNYEAQ. This CDR3 region has 16 residues. CDR3 amino acids: CASSFGARLGTDTQYF. DNA for the CDR3: TGTGCCAGCAGCTTTGGTGCGAGGCTAGGCACAGATACGCAGTATTTT.

The chain recombines TRBV5-4 with TRBJ1-1; 7 nucleotides align to TRBD1. The CDR3 length is 16 residues. V shed 1 base, J shed 3 bases, and the junction held 9 bases outside the gene matches. CDR1 is SGHNT and CDR2 is YYREEE in the germline V gene (reference sequence). Here the CDR3 reads CASSLSIRGKDTEAFF. DNA for the CDR3: TGTGCCAGCAGCTTGTCGATCAGGGGGAAGGACACTGAAGCTTTCTTT.

In this sample, this clone turned up many times. J is TRBJ2-5 and V is TRBV4-1, with 9 nucleotides matching TRBD1. V lost 1 base and J lost 5; bases outside the gene matches: 8. The germline V gene encodes CDR1 MGHRA and CDR2 YSYEKL. The CDR3 length is 16 residues. The CDR3 DNA reads as TGCGCCAGCAGCCAAGTGTTGGGACAGGGAGGTGAGACCCAGTACTTC. This encodes CASSQVLGQGGETQYF.

V usage is TRBV5-1 and J usage is TRBJ2-5; D is tentatively TRBD1 or TRBD2 (5 bases each). This CDR3 is 13 amino acids long. The germline CDR1 and CDR2 sequences are SGHRS and YFSETQ. The V gene lost 4 bases and the J gene lost 2 bases, with 9 bases spanning the gap. The CDR3 protein is CASSRDVQETQYF. DNA for the CDR3: TGCGCCAGCAGCCGGGACGTACAAGAGACCCAGTACTTC. The whole variable domain, filled in from reference TRBV5-1 and TRBJ2-5, reads KAGVTQTPRYLIKTRGQQVTLSCSPISGHRSVSWYQQTPGQGLQFLFEYFSETQRNKGNFPGRFSGRQFSNSRSEMNVSTLELGDSALYLCASSRDVQETQYFGPGTRLLVL.

V is TRBV6-6 and J is TRBJ1-1; D may be TRBD1 (6 bases). CDR1 and CDR2 (germline): MNHNY, SVGAGI (reference sequence). Trimming took 2 bases from V and 2 from J, leaving 12 bases between them. The CDR3 extends over 15 amino acids. This CDR3 reads CASSYTGTSNTEAFF. The CDR3 DNA is TGTGCCAGCAGTTACACAGGGACTTCTAACACTGAAGCTTTCTTT.

In this sample, this clone turned up a few times. The V call is TRBV7-2, the J call TRBJ2-1, with 9 bases lining up with TRBD1. Losses at the gene ends were 5 bases for V and 8 bases for J; bases not matched to a gene: 10. The CDR3 loop spans 15 amino acids. Germline CDR1 is SGHTA and CDR2 is FQGNSA. CDR3 loop: CASSPGTGRGDEQFF. The CDR3 bases are TGTGCCAGCAGCCCCGGGACAGGGAGAGGGGATGAGCAGTTCTTC.

The sample holds a few counts of this clone. This chain uses TRBV10-3 with TRBJ2-3, with 7 bases lining up with TRBD2. Looked up from germline, CDR1 is ENHRY and CDR2 is SYGVKD. Trimming took 0 bases from V and 3 from J; bases not matched to a gene: 6. The CDR3 is 16 residues long. CDR3 coding DNA: TGTGCCATCAGTGAGTCCCCAGCGGGGCGAACAGATACGCAGTATTTT. Protein product: CAISESPAGRTDTQYF.

This clone came up a few times. V usage is TRBV19 and J usage is TRBJ1-1; D gene unclear. Germline loops: CDR1 LNHDA, CDR2 SQIVND (reference sequence). The V gene lost 4 bases and the J gene lost 4 bases, with 22 bases spanning the gap. The CDR3 sequence is 17 residues long. The CDR3 spells CASSSPWGVERITEAFF. DNA for the CDR3: TGTGCCAGTAGTAGTCCCTGGGGTGTTGAGAGAATCACTGAAGCTTTCTTT.

Judged by abundance, this clone is medium-sized. J is TRBJ1-4 and V is TRBV7-9; 9 bases map to TRBD1. Germline V gene sequence: CDR1 SEHNR, CDR2 FQNEAQ (reference sequence). Trimming took 1 base from V and 7 from J; bases not matched to a gene: 7. The CDR3 runs 16 residues. DNA of the CDR3: TGTGCCAGCAGCTTAGGCCACAGGGGGCCGGGTGAAAAACTGTTTTTT. Translated: CASSLGHRGPGEKLFF.

There are a few counts of this clone. The gene calls are TRBV30 and TRBJ1-1; D is unclear. Between the trimmed V and J ends, which lost 0 bases and 9 bases, there was a span of 8 bases. The CDR3 is 11 amino acids. In germline, CDR1 is GTSNPN, CDR2 SVGIG (reference sequence). CDR3 protein: CAWSVVGKAFF. The CDR3 bases are TGTGCCTGGAGTGTAGTGGGTAAAGCTTTCTTT. The complete variable domain, with remaining parts taken from reference TRBV30 and TRBJ1-1, reads SQTIHQWPATLVQPVGSPLSLECTVEGTSNPNLYWYRQAAGRGLQLLFYSVGIGQISSEVPQNLSASRPQDRQFILSSKKLLLSDSGFYLCAWSVVGKAFFGQGTRLTVV.

This clone has a handful of counts. The chain couples TRBV6-5 to TRBJ2-5, with D perhaps given as TRBD1 or TRBD2 (5 bases each). The CDR3 is made up of 14 amino acids. With 6 bases removed from V and 7 bases from J, the gap between germline ends came to 18 bases. Germline loops: CDR1 MNHEY, CDR2 SVGAGI. The CDR3 spells CASSPGTTSGTQYF. The CDR3 coding sequence is TGTGCCAGCAGCCCCGGGACGACTTCGGGGACCCAGTACTTC.

The chain links TRBV28 to TRBJ2-6, with 13 nucleotides matching TRBD2. Germline trimming cut 10 bases from V and 0 bases from J; bases unmatched to any gene: 6. CDR3 length equals 17 residues. CDR1 and CDR2 from the germline V gene are MDHEN and SYDVKM. The CDR3 here is CAIPGTSGTSGANVLTF. The CDR3 bases are TGTGCCATCCCCGGGACTAGCGGGACCTCTGGGGCCAACGTCCTGACTTTC.

This clone has a handful of counts. The chain carries TRBV7-9 and TRBJ1-6; 8 bases fit TRBD1. Losses at the gene ends were 4 bases for V and 6 bases for J; bases not matched to a gene: 5. The CDR3 is 15 amino acids. Germline CDR1 reads SEHNR; CDR2 reads FQNEAQ (reference sequence). The CDR3 nucleotides read TGTGCCAGCAGCTCTTCAGGGGGCGGTAATTCACCCCTCCACTTT. This translates into CASSSSGGGNSPLHF. The full variable domain, with the rest looked up from reference TRBV7-9 and TRBJ1-6, is DTGVSQNPRHKITKRGQNVTFRCDPISEHNRLYWYRQTLGQGPEFLTYFQNEAQLEKSRLLSDRFSAERPKGSFSTLEIQRTEQGDSAMYLCASSSSGGGNSPLHFGNGTRLTVT.

The chain employs TRBV10-3 and TRBJ1-2, with D unresolved. Looked up from germline, CDR1 is ENHRY and CDR2 is SYGVKD. The length of the CDR3 is 12 residues. Trimming took off 2 bases at V and 5 bases at J, with 6 bases between the two ends. Here the CDR3 reads CAISEEAYGYTF. The CDR3 DNA follows: TGTGCCATCAGTGAGGAAGCTTATGGCTACACCTTC.

The genes are TRBV5-1 and TRBJ2-2; TRBD1 might be the D (5 bases). V gave up 0 bases and J gave up 4 bases, with 7 bases separating them. The CDR3 length is 14 residues. Germline CDR1 and CDR2: SGHRS and YFSETQ. Here the CDR3 reads CASSLGQSTGELFF. CDR3 sequence (DNA): TGCGCCAGCAGCTTGGGACAGAGCACCGGGGAGCTGTTTTTT.

This clone was detected a few times. This chain joins TRBV5-6 and TRBJ2-6; D is uncertain. V lost 4 bases to trimming and J lost 0 bases, with 8 bases between them. The V gene's germline CDR1 is SGHDT and CDR2 YYEEEE. The CDR3 is made up of 15 amino acids. The CDR3 DNA follows: TGTGCCAGCAGCCCGCGAGTCTCTGGGGCCAACGTCCTGACTTTC. Residues: CASSPRVSGANVLTF.

V gene TRBV28 combines with J gene TRBJ1-6; possible D gene TRBD1, 5 bases. The CDR3 loop spans 14 amino acids. Trimming shortened V by 3 bases and J by 10 bases, and 13 bases separated the two germline ends. Per the germline V gene, CDR1 is MDHEN and CDR2 is SYDVKM. In nucleotides, the CDR3 is TGTGCCAGCAGTTTGTACCAGGGTCAATCACCCCTCCACTTT. It encodes CASSLYQGQSPLHF.